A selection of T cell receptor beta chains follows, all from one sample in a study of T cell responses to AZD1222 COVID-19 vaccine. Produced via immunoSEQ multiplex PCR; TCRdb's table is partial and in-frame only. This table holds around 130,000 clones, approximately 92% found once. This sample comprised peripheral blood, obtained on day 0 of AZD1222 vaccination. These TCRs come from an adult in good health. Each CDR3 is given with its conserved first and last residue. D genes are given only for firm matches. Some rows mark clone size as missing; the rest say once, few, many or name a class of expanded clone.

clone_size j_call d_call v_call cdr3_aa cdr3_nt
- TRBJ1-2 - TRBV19 CASRVAEAIYGYTF TGTGCCAGCCGGGTGGCAGAAGCTATCTATGGCTACACCTTC
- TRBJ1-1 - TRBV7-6 CASSPVNTEAFF TGTGCCAGCAGCCCGGTGAACACTGAAGCTTTCTTT
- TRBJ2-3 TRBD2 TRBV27 CASSLAPPSGGETDTQYF TGTGCCAGCAGTTTGGCCCCTCCTAGCGGGGGGGAGACAGATACGCAGTATTTT
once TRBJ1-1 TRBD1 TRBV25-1 CASSDHGQGVPEAFF TGTGCCAGCAGTGACCACGGACAGGGGGTTCCTGAAGCTTTCTTT
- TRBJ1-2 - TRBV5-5 CASSSQQVNYGYTF TGTGCCAGCAGCTCCCAACAGGTTAACTATGGCTACACCTTC
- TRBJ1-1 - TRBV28 CASTEGRRAEAFF TGTGCCAGCACCGAGGGCCGCAGGGCTGAAGCTTTCTTT
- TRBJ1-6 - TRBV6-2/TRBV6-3 CASSYVDTAISPLHF TGTGCCAGCAGTTACGTGGACACGGCGATTTCACCCCTCCACTTT
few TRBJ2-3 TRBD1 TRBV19 CASSKDGQGGADTQYF TGTGCCAGTAGTAAGGACGGACAGGGAGGTGCAGATACGCAGTATTTT
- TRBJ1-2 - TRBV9 CASSVSVGSYGYTF TGTGCCAGCAGCGTATCCGTCGGCAGCTATGGCTACACCTTC
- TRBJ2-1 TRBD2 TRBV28 CASISGRNNEQFF TGTGCCAGCATTAGCGGGAGGAACAATGAGCAGTTCTTC
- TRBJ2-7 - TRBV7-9 CASSLRDHTYEQYF TGTGCCAGCAGCCTACGGGACCATACCTACGAGCAGTACTTC
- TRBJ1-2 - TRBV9 CASSVGVLGGLNYGYTF TGTGCCAGCAGCGTAGGAGTGCTGGGTGGACTTAACTATGGCTACACCTTC
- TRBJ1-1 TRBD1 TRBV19 CASSRPGTGDRAEAFF TGTGCCAGTAGTCGTCCCGGGACAGGGGATAGGGCTGAAGCTTTCTTT
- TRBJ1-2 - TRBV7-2 CASSLDGESSGYTF TGTGCCAGCAGCTTAGATGGGGAATCGAGTGGCTACACCTTC
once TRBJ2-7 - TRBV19 CASSIAASYEQYF TGTGCCAGTAGTATAGCCGCGTCCTACGAGCAGTACTTC
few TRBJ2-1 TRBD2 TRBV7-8 CASSPGLAGAAFNEQFF TGTGCCAGCAGCCCGGGACTAGCGGGGGCCGCCTTCAATGAGCAGTTCTTC
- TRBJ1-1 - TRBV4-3 CASSQDQAGTEAFF TGCGCCAGCAGCCAAGATCAAGCAGGGACTGAAGCTTTCTTT
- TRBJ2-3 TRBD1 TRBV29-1 CSVGTGGTDTQYF TGCAGCGTCGGGACAGGAGGCACAGATACGCAGTATTTT
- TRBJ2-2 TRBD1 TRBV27 CASSLKGPGGTGELFF TGTGCCAGCAGTTTAAAGGGCCCAGGGGGCACCGGGGAGCTGTTTTTT
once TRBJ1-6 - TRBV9 CASTQAPSSNSPLHF TGTGCCAGCACCCAAGCCCCCAGTTCTAATTCACCCCTCCACTTT
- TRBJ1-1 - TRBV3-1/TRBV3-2 CASAKTDFNTEAFF TGTGCCAGCGCAAAGACAGATTTTAACACTGAAGCTTTCTTT
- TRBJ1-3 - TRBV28 CASMRGLGNTIYF TGTGCCAGCATGCGGGGGCTTGGAAACACCATATATTTT
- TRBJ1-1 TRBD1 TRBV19 CASMAGGAGTEAFF TGTGCCAGTATGGCAGGGGGCGCTGGCACTGAAGCTTTCTTT
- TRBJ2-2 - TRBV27 CASSPVGPGELFF TGTGCCAGCAGTCCCGTAGGGCCCGGGGAGCTGTTTTTT
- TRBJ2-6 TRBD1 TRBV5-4 CASSSNTGVGANVLTF TGTGCCAGCAGCTCCAACACAGGGGTCGGGGCCAACGTCCTGACTTTC
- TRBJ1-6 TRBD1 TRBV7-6 CASSLAGTGDPLHF TGTGCCAGCAGCTTAGCCGGGACAGGGGATCCCCTCCACTTT
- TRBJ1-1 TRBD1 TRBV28 CASDRANTEAFF TGTGCCAGCGACAGGGCGAACACTGAAGCTTTCTTT
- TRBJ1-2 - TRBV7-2 CASSLVGGGYTF TGTGCCAGCAGCTTAGTGGGGGGAGGCTACACCTTC
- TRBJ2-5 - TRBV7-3 CASSSQYQETQYF TGTGCCAGCAGCTCCCAGTACCAAGAGACCCAGTACTTC
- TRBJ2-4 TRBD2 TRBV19 CASSIDLGGDYIQYF TGTGCCAGTAGTATAGATCTGGGAGGGGATTACATTCAGTACTTC
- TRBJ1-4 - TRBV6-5 CASSYSGHLNEKLFF TGTGCCAGCAGTTACTCGGGTCACCTTAATGAAAAACTGTTTTTT
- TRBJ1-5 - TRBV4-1 CASSPRLGNQPQHF TGCGCCAGCAGCCCACGGCTGGGCAATCAGCCCCAGCATTTT
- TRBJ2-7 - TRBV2 CASSVGGVGYEQYF TGTGCCAGCAGTGTAGGGGGGGTTGGCTACGAGCAGTACTTC
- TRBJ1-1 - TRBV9 CASSHGQNTEAFF TGTGCCAGCAGCCATGGACAGAACACTGAAGCTTTCTTT
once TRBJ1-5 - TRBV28 CASSPGRGPQPQHF TGTGCCAGCAGTCCTGGGCGAGGTCCTCAGCCCCAGCATTTT
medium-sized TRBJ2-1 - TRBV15 CATSTGESAPNEQFF TGTGCCACCAGCACGGGGGAGTCGGCCCCCAATGAGCAGTTCTTC
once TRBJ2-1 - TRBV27 CASSFGGTYNEQFF TGTGCCAGCAGTTTCGGGGGTACCTACAATGAGCAGTTCTTC
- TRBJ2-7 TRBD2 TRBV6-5 CASSPGGYEQYF TGTGCCAGCAGTCCGGGGGGTTACGAGCAGTACTTC
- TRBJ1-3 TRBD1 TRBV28 CASSLDRGGLSGNTIYF TGTGCCAGCAGTCTAGACAGGGGCGGCCTCTCTGGAAACACCATATATTTT
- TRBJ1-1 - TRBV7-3 CASSRQGSTEAFF TGTGCCAGCAGCCGGCAGGGGAGCACTGAAGCTTTCTTT
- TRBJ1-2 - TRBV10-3 CASLTGAYGYTF TGTGCCTCCCTCACCGGGGCCTATGGCTACACCTTC
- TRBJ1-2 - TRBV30 CAWSVLVKAHGYTF TGTGCCTGGAGTGTATTGGTCAAAGCCCATGGCTACACCTTC